The T cell receptor beta chain described here comes from a study of T cell changes during pregnancy in multiple sclerosis. The CDR3 spans 13 residues. The V end lost 8 bases, the J end lost 0 bases, and 5 bases lay between the germline ends. Per germline, CDR1 LNHDA and CDR2 SQIVND (reference sequence). TCRdb keeps only in-frame clones here, not all; method: immunoSEQ multiplex PCR. Of roughly 100,000 clones detected, just over 90% appear once; the ten largest clones hold 3% to 3.5%. This TCR was recovered from a female donor with multiple sclerosis, enrolled in a pregnancy study. The sample in question was peripheral blood, obtained after pregnancy. This chain connects TRBV19 to TRBJ2-6; D remains ambiguous. CDR3 residues: CASRYSGANVLTF. In DNA form, the CDR3 reads TGTGCCAGTCGTTACTCTGGGGCCAACGTCCTGACTTTC.